This T cell receptor beta chain was retrieved from a study of beta chain features in type 1 diabetes (dated by TCRdb to the late 2010s). Regarding the complete study: Mean age, gender distribution, total cell number and subset yield did not differ between patients and healthy donors. A total of about 110 million sorted cells were examined across all samples, and the number of cells per subset was strongly correlated with RNA yield. The study compared the TCRB repertoires of sorted circulating CD4+ T cell subsets in recently diagnosed type 1 diabetes patients with those in matched healthy donors. Naive and central memory subsets were obtained from all 30 or so donors, but regulatory and stem cell-like memory subsets were isolated from only 8 patients and 8 healthy donors.

Each donor gave one peripheral blood draw, roughly 110 mL on average, collected into heparinised tubes. A BD FACSAria II was used to sort naive, central memory, regulatory and stem cell-like memory CD4+ T cells with a panel that included CD45RO, CCR7, CD25, CD127, CD95 and CD27. A purity above 95% was achieved for all sorted populations. PBMCs were separated immediately by Lymphoprep density gradient centrifugation and were stained directly, without being cultured. So that batch effects would be minimized, each experiment stained and sorted samples in pairs, pairing one healthy donor with one patient. The paper as a whole reports these results and caveats: PCR might favor shorter templates, but patient and control samples were amplified and corrected together, so any skew would affect both groups equally. Naive, central memory and regulatory TCRB repertoires appeared to be more similar among patients than among healthy donors. Only small numbers of individuals were included in the HLA sub-analyses, which left unresolved whether HLA type had any influence on TCRB rearrangement. Fewer insertions and more nucleotide deletions at VDJ recombination sites were observed in patients with type 1 diabetes, implying thymic rearrangement abnormalities. In all four CD4+ subsets, TCRB CDR3 length was moderately but significantly shorter in type 1 diabetes patients. Because cDNA rather than genomic DNA was sequenced, highly expressing activated cells could have been over-represented, although no difference in activation and CD3 levels was found between groups.

The CDR3, cysteine through phenylalanine, is 13 amino acids long. Only the CDR3 part of the read is kept: 39 bases, read in frame from the first base. V lost 2 bases and J lost 11 bases, and the count of bases not matched to a germline gene is 6. For CDR1 and CDR2, the germline V gene lists KGHSH and LQKENI. The entire isolated RNA was reverse transcribed using the High Capacity cDNA Reverse Transcription Kit, and thus expressed TCRB transcripts were sequenced. Deep immunoSEQ sequencing was applied to naive, central memory and regulatory T cell samples, giving an average of roughly 3.6 million total reads per sample. After sorted cells were lysed in RLT buffer, RNA was extracted with DNase-treated RNeasy Micro or Mini kits, with the choice depending on cell number. Each cell subset was processed separately to prevent cross-contamination, with patient and healthy donor samples processed together. The immunoSEQ multiplex PCR was used to amplify TCRB sequences from cDNA, yielding 87-bp fragments that span the CDR3 region. Sequencing of the amplicons was done on the Illumina HiSeq platform. Per the authors' processing: PCR bias was corrected computationally using synthetic template baselines, and reads within Hamming distance 2 were collapsed, with unmergeable singletons discarded. Reads were aligned against IMGT to assign V, D and J genes, CDR3 length and insertions or deletions at six rearrangement sites. Within each subset, clonotype counts were normalized to sorted cell number, and only after that were true diversity and Gini coefficients computed with the tcR R package. The overlap coefficient, calculated on TCRB nucleotide sequences, was used to measure repertoire sharing. In TCRdb, the immuneACCESS table is reduced to in-frame sequences with V and J assigned. These tables do not hold every clone; where another copy was compared, an unresolved V gene accounts for under half, and the others remain unexplained. From that table come the V and J calls and clone size; the DNA was used to work out D and trimming. Here the sample has under 150,000 clones; 6.9% occur a single time. Under 1.5% of the sample is in the top ten clones.

Concerning this clone: Its antigen target is currently unknown. No qualities accompany the bases; no much larger clone lies one base away.

The clonotype was recovered from a young woman in good health. This receptor chain uses TRBV18 and TRBJ2-1, with 7 junctional bases fitting TRBD1. Sequencing used central memory CD4+ T cells from blood. The DNA sequence follows: TGTGCCAGCTCACCAGAGGGGGCGGCCAAGCAGTTCTTC. It specifies CASSPEGAAKQFF.